This T cell receptor (beta chain) was sequenced during a study of shared clonotypes between healthy human individuals. Background on the study: Each donor contributed plates that comprised three CD4 naive, three CD4 memory, two CD8 naive and one CD8 memory.

Germline V gene sequence: CDR1 SGHTA, CDR2 FQGNSA. V lost 3 bases to trimming and J lost 0 bases, with 8 bases between them. CDR3 length: 14 amino acids. The study's findings and limits: Naive CD4 clonotype sharing across four donors was 5% to 6%. What rarefaction showed was incomplete sorted-subset sequencing despite large depth.

Recent vaccinations or acute infections were absent in the healthy HIV-negative adult donors. The table came from immunoSEQ multiplex PCR; TCRdb's copy has only in-frame clones and leaves some out. The sample includes 2 million to 2.5 million clones, more than 85% of them seen just once. Notes on this clone: What it recognizes is unknown.

V usage is TRBV7-2 and J usage is TRBJ2-5; D gene unclear. This clonotype was obtained from a man younger than 30 in good health. Some clones in this sample may be carry-over from other donors' samples. What was sequenced was naive CD4+ T cells from PBMCs. Subset given: CD45RA+ positively selected. CDR3 loop: CASSFLLDQETQYF. The CDR3 DNA reads TGTGCCAGCAGCTTTTTGCTCGACCAAGAGACCCAGTACTTC. Together with reference TRBV7-2 and TRBJ2-5, the CDR3 gives the full variable domain: GAGVSQSPSNKVTEKGKDVELRCDPISGHTALYWYRQSLGQGLEFLIYFQGNSAPDKSGLPSDRFSAERTGGSVSTLTIQRTQQEDSAVYLCASSFLLDQETQYFGPGTRLLVL.